The following is a TCR beta chain sequence with its context. Its specificity is not known. Time point meaning: pre-treatment sample, taken before nivolumab and TIL therapy. The sample comes from a study of TIL therapy for anti-PD-1-resistant metastatic lung cancer. General study findings and limits: After infusion, TIL clonotypes partly replaced peripheral T cells and declined over months.

The immunoSEQ assay was v3. Libraries were prepared by immunoSEQ multiplex PCR; TCRdb keeps only in-frame clonotypes and omits some of them. The data hold about 57,000 clones, with 70% to 80% observed a single time. The clonotype comes from a woman aged 30 to 85 with non-small cell lung cancer. Sequencing used blood, obtained at baseline.

This CDR3 is CASSLLFSGAGLNTEAFF. Here the CDR3 DNA reads TGTGCCAGCAGTTTATTATTTTCGGGAGCAGGGTTGAACACTGAAGCTTTCTTT. This chain links TRBV27 with TRBJ1-1; possibly TRBD1 for D (5 bases). The V end lost 1 base, the J end lost 0 bases, and 18 bases lay between the germline ends. Per germline, CDR1 MNHEY and CDR2 SMNVEV (reference sequence). CDR3 size: 18 residues.